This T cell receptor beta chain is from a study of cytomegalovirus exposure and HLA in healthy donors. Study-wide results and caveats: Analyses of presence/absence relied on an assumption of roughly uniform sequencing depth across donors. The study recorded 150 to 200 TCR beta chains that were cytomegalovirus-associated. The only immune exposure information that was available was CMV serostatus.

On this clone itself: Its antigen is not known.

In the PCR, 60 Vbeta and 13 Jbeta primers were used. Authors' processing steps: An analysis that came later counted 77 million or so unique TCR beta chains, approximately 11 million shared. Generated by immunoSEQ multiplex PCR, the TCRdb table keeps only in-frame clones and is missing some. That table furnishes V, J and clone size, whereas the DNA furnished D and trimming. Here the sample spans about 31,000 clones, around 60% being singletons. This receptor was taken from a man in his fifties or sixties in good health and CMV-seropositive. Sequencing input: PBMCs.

The CDR3 reads CASSPGTGGYQPQHF. The CDR3 DNA sequence: TGTGCCAGCAGCCCCGGGACAGGGGGTTATCAGCCCCAGCATTTT. The chain combines TRBV6-5 with TRBJ1-5; 11 nucleotides line up with TRBD1. Germline V gene data show CDR1 as MNHEY and CDR2 as SVGAGI. CDR3 length: 15 amino acids. The V gene end was trimmed by 6 bases and the J gene end by 5 bases; junction bases not matched to a gene: 6.